The clone carrying this T cell receptor beta chain was counted between two and nine times. What it recognizes is unknown. MiXCR, run by TCRdb on the 5' RACE reads, gives a single entry per CDR3 protein. The sample gives more than 350,000 distinct CDR3 sequences, 16% of which show up once; about 22% is in the top ten. These data originate in a study of T-cell memory formation after mild COVID-19. General study results and limits: Prior to infection, memory already included some responding clones, suggesting cross-reactive memory joined.

V lost 2 bases, J lost 1 base, and 19 bases lay in between. The CDR3 is 18 amino acids. Sequencing input: PBMCs or a T cell subset sorted from them (not recorded which). V gene TRBV12-3 or TRBV12-4 combines with J gene TRBJ2-3; possibly TRBD2 for D (6 bases). This receptor was obtained from a man between 18 and 35 years old who had mild COVID-19 (a few samples of this study predate the infection). Cell type and time point are not known. The CDR3 DNA follows: TGTGCCAGCAGTTTAAACCCGGTGCGGGGCGGAGGCACAGATACGCAGTATTTT. This sequence encodes CASSLNPVRGGGTDTQYF.